The rows below give T cell receptor beta chains drawn from one sample of a study of long-term antiretroviral therapy in people with HIV. Clones were read by immunoSEQ multiplex PCR, and TCRdb kept only the in-frame ones, dropping some. The data hold approximately 30,000 clones, with 75% to 85% observed a single time. The specimen was unsorted PBMCs, collected 1.9 years after starting antiretroviral therapy. These TCRs come from a man aged 18 to 29 with HIV. CDR3s include the opening cysteine and the closing phenylalanine or tryptophan. A D gene is named only where the DNA matches it firmly. A clone size is listed for some rows: how often the clone was seen (once, few, many), or a class if it is expanded.

CDR3 DNA,CDR3 protein,D gene,J gene,CDR3 length,V gene,clone size
TGTGCCAGCAGCTTACAAGGGCTAGCGGGGACACAAGAGACCCAGTACTTC,CASSLQGLAGTQETQYF,TRBD2,TRBJ2-5,17,TRBV7-8,NA
TGTGCCAGCAGCTTAGACAGGGGTCAGCCCCAGCATTTT,CASSLDRGQPQHF,NA,TRBJ1-5,13,TRBV11-2,few
TGCGCCAGCAGCTTCCTAGGGTCCTCCTCTGGAAACACCATATATTTT,CASSFLGSSSGNTIYF,NA,TRBJ1-3,16,TRBV5-1,NA
TGCAGCGTTGATAGGGGGAGAGGGCTCGGTTCGGAGACCCAGTACTTC,CSVDRGRGLGSETQYF,NA,TRBJ2-5,16,TRBV29-1,NA
TGTGCCAGCAGTTCGGACAAAGAGGGACCCCAGCATTTT,CASSSDKEGPQHF,NA,TRBJ1-5,13,TRBV27,NA
TGTGCCAGTAGTGGGACCCGCACAGATACGCAGTATTTT,CASSGTRTDTQYF,NA,TRBJ2-3,13,TRBV19,NA
TGCGCCAGCAGCCTTCGGACAGGGGGTCCCGGGGAGCTGTTTTTT,CASSLRTGGPGELFF,TRBD1,TRBJ2-2,15,TRBV4-1,NA
TGTGCCAGCAGCCGAGACGGACTCTCTGGGGCCAACGTCCTGACTTTC,CASSRDGLSGANVLTF,NA,TRBJ2-6,16,TRBV27,once
TGTGCCAGCAGCTTAGTTCCGGGGACCCCCTACAATGAGCAGTTCTTC,CASSLVPGTPYNEQFF,NA,TRBJ2-1,16,TRBV7-9,NA
TGTGCCAGCAGTGCGGGGGGAGGGGCGCCTAATTCACCCCTCCACTTT,CASSAGGGAPNSPLHF,NA,TRBJ1-6,16,TRBV2,NA
TGTGCCAGTAGTATAGTAGGGGACAGGGCGGCTAACTATGGCTACACCTTC,CASSIVGDRAANYGYTF,TRBD1,TRBJ1-2,17,TRBV19,NA
TGTGCCAGCAGCGTAGGTCCGGGGATTGACTCACCCCTCCACTTT,CASSVGPGIDSPLHF,NA,TRBJ1-6,15,TRBV9,NA
TGTGCCAGCACCTTACAGGGGTTTTCCACTGAAGCTTTCTTT,CASTLQGFSTEAFF,TRBD1,TRBJ1-1,14,TRBV2,NA
TGTGCCAGCAGCTTGGAGGCGGGATCACCCCTCCACTTT,CASSLEAGSPLHF,NA,TRBJ1-6,13,TRBV5-5,few
TGTGCCAGCCGGCACAGCACAGATACGCAGTATTTT,CASRHSTDTQYF,NA,TRBJ2-3,12,TRBV6-5,NA
TGTGCCAGCAGCTTAGCCGGTTTGGGTGGCTACACCTTC,CASSLAGLGGYTF,NA,TRBJ1-2,13,TRBV7-8,few
TGTGCCTGGAGCGACAGCCGCAATCAGCCCCAGCATTTT,CAWSDSRNQPQHF,NA,TRBJ1-5,13,TRBV30,NA
TGTGCCAGCTTGCCGGGACATAGTAATGAAAAACTGTTTTTT,CASLPGHSNEKLFF,NA,TRBJ1-4,14,TRBV6-1,NA
TGTGCCAGCACTAAGACAGGTGACACCGGGGAGCTGTTTTTT,CASTKTGDTGELFF,NA,TRBJ2-2,14,TRBV6-1,NA
TGTGCCAGCAACGGGTTTGGAGATACGCAGTATTTT,CASNGFGDTQYF,NA,TRBJ2-3,12,TRBV28,NA
TGTGCCACCAGCAGGGATACAGAAAATGAAAAACTGTTTTTT,CATSRDTENEKLFF,NA,TRBJ1-4,14,TRBV15,few
TGTGCCAGCAGCCTCTTGCGGGGACCAGATACGCAGTATTTT,CASSLLRGPDTQYF,NA,TRBJ2-3,14,TRBV11-2,NA
TGTGCCAGCACCCCTATAGCGGAGTACCCAGATACGCAGTATTTT,CASTPIAEYPDTQYF,NA,TRBJ2-3,15,TRBV6-1,NA
TGTGCCAGCAGTTACAACGAGGGGACCTATGGCTACACCTTC,CASSYNEGTYGYTF,NA,TRBJ1-2,14,TRBV6-5,few
TGCGCCAGCAGCTTAAGTTCATCGACAGGGCTTTTCTACGAGCAGTACTTC,CASSLSSSTGLFYEQYF,TRBD1,TRBJ2-7,17,TRBV5-1,NA
TGTGCCAGCTCGTCTCGAGCGGCCCTCGAGCAGTACTTC,CASSSRAALEQYF,NA,TRBJ2-7,13,TRBV6-5,NA
TGTGCCAGCAGCTTAACACAGCCGGTTAGCACAGATACGCAGTATTTT,CASSLTQPVSTDTQYF,NA,TRBJ2-3,16,TRBV7-9,NA
TGTGCCAGCAGTTTCTTACAGGGTAATCAGCCCCAGCATTTT,CASSFLQGNQPQHF,NA,TRBJ1-5,14,TRBV28,NA